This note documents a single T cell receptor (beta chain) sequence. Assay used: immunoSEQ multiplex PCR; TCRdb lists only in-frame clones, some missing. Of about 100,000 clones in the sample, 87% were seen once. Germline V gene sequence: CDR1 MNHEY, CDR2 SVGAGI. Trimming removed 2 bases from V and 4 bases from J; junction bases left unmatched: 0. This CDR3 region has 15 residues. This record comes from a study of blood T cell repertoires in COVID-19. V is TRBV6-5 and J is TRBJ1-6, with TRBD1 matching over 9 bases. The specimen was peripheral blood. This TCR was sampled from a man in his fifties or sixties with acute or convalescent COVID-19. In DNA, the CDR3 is TGTGCCAGCAGTTACGGGACAGGGTATAATTCACCCCTCCACTTT. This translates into CASSYGTGYNSPLHF.